Following are 28 T cell receptor beta chains from one sample sequenced in a study of radiotherapy plus CTLA-4 blockade in lung cancer. Generated by immunoSEQ multiplex PCR, the TCRdb table keeps only in-frame clones and is missing some. The data hold more than 30,000 clones, with roughly 77% observed a single time. Material: peripheral blood, obtained from a patient treated with radiotherapy plus ipilimumab. The receptors derive from a human donor with non-small cell lung cancer that progressed on radiotherapy plus ipilimumab.

This clone appeared a single time. The junction shows a germline mismatch at one end, possibly a read error. V gene TRBV18 combines with J gene TRBJ2-1; D not certain. The CDR3 spans 12 residues. Germline V gives CDR1 KGHSH, CDR2 LQKENI. The CDR3 DNA follows: TGTGCCAGCTCCCCACTATTGAATGAGCAGTTCTTC. Residues: CASSPLLNEQFF.

The CDR3 region is CASSGQGARDNGYTF. CDR3 in DNA: TGTGCCAGCAGTGGACAGGGGGCGCGTGATAATGGCTACACCTTC. This chain links TRBV6-1 with TRBJ1-2; TRBD1 agrees at 10 bases. The CDR3 extends over 15 amino acids. CDR1 and CDR2 from the germline V gene are MNHNS and SASEGT. The J segment lost 6 bases and the V segment lost 4 bases, leaving 8 bases of the junction unmatched.

The J gene is TRBJ1-1, the V gene TRBV11-2, with TRBD1 matching over 7 bases. Germline CDR1 SGHAT, CDR2 FQNNGV. With 5 bases clipped from V and 10 bases from J, the junction kept 10 bases outside the gene matches. The CDR3 runs 13 residues. The CDR3 bases are TGTGCCAGCAGCACACCGACAGGGCTCGGAGCTTTCTTT. Protein sequence: CASSTPTGLGAFF. The variable domain in full, with the rest retrieved from reference TRBV11-2 and TRBJ1-1, is EAGVAQSPRYKIIEKRQSVAFWCNPISGHATLYWYQQILGQGPKLLIQFQNNGVVDDSQLPKDRFSAERLKGVDSTLKIQPAKLEDSAVYLCASSTPTGLGAFFGQGTRLTVV.

This clone was picked up a small number of times. The chain carries TRBV2 and TRBJ1-6; TRBD1 aligns across 8 bases. Germline V lookup: CDR1 SNHLY, CDR2 FYNNEI. Trimming took 6 bases from V and 4 from J; bases not matched to a gene: 5. The CDR3 runs 15 residues. The chain's CDR3 is CASRTGASYNSPLHF. The CDR3 nucleotides read TGTGCCAGCAGGACAGGGGCTTCGTATAATTCACCCCTCCACTTT.

The CDR3 DNA reads TGTGCCAGCAGCCCGGCCGGGACTAGCGGGGGGACGTACGAGCAGTACTTC. Translating gives CASSPAGTSGGTYEQYF. This chain links TRBV7-3 with TRBJ2-7; 15 nucleotides line up with TRBD2. The ends lost 5 bases at V and 4 bases at J; junction bases unmatched: 9. CDR3 length: 17 residues. The germline gives CDR1 SGHTA, CDR2 FQGTGA.

This chain links TRBV7-6 with TRBJ1-4, with D perhaps matching TRBD1 (6 bases). Looked up from germline, CDR1 is SGHVS and CDR2 is FNYEAQ. The CDR3 is 18 amino acids. Trimming stripped 5 bases from V and 5 bases from J, with 24 bases between. CDR3 in amino acids: CASSPAGAGGGRNEKLFF. The CDR3 DNA sequence: TGTGCCAGCAGCCCCGCGGGGGCGGGTGGAGGGAGGAATGAAAAACTGTTTTTT.

The V and J genes are TRBV9 and TRBJ1-3; 9 bases match TRBD1. CDR1 is SGDLS and CDR2 is YYNGEE in the germline V gene. Trimming removed 3 bases from V and 0 bases from J; junction bases left unmatched: 10. The CDR3 spans 18 residues. The DNA of the CDR3 is TGTGCCAGCAGCGGACCCCCACAGGGGGCGAACTCTGGAAACACCATATATTTT. Protein sequence: CASSGPPQGANSGNTIYF.

In this sample, this clone turned up a few times. The V gene is TRBV6-6, the J gene TRBJ2-3; TRBD2 might be the D (5 bases). This CDR3 spans 14 amino acids. CDR1 and CDR2 (germline): MNHNY, SVGAGI (reference sequence). The ends were cut back, 2 bases at V and 6 bases at J, with 12 bases in the middle. In nucleotides, the CDR3 is TGTGCCAGCAGTTACCGGGGTGACATCGATACGCAGTATTTT. Its protein product is CASSYRGDIDTQYF.

This clone turned up a few times. This chain joins TRBV19 and TRBJ1-2; possible D gene TRBD1, 6 bases. The CDR3 is made up of 14 amino acids. Germline assignment: CDR1 LNHDA and CDR2 SQIVND (reference sequence). Between the trimmed V and J ends, which lost 5 bases and 4 bases, there was a span of 14 bases. The chain's CDR3 is CASSGHRAGYGYTF. CDR3 bases: TGTGCCAGTAGTGGGCACAGGGCGGGCTATGGCTACACCTTC.

This sequence joins TRBV6-1 and TRBJ2-5, with 9 bases matching TRBD2. Germline V gene data show CDR1 as MNHNS and CDR2 as SASEGT. V lost 4 bases, J lost 1 base, and 7 bases stayed unmatched. The CDR3 totals 16 residues. CDR3 sequence: CASSGASGDIQETQYF. The DNA of the CDR3 is TGTGCCAGCAGTGGGGCTAGCGGGGATATCCAAGAGACCCAGTACTTC.

The chain employs TRBV7-9 and TRBJ2-5; D might be TRBD2 (6 bases). The V and J ends lost 1 base and 1 base respectively, with 10 bases between them. The CDR3 consists of 15 residues. Germline assignment: CDR1 SEHNR and CDR2 FQNEAQ (reference sequence). CDR3 sequence reads: CASSLEGTRQETQYF. The CDR3 DNA sequence: TGTGCCAGCAGCTTAGAGGGGACTCGCCAAGAGACCCAGTACTTC.

This rearrangement joins TRBV7-8 to TRBJ2-2; D is uncertain. CDR1 and CDR2 (germline): SGHVS, FQNEAQ. Trimming took off 1 base at V and 9 bases at J, with 3 bases between the two ends. The CDR3 is 11 residues long. The CDR3: CASSLVRELFF. The CDR3 DNA follows: TGTGCCAGCAGCTTAGTCAGGGAGCTGTTTTTT.

The V call is TRBV15, the J call TRBJ2-3; D gene ambiguous. Germline CDR1 is LNHNV and CDR2 is YYDKDF (reference sequence). Trimming cost V 0 bases and J 5 bases, with 9 bases left between them. The CDR3 runs 14 residues. The CDR3 region is CATSRENPGDTQYF. DNA of the CDR3: TGTGCCACCAGCAGAGAAAACCCCGGAGATACGCAGTATTTT. Based on the CDR3 plus reference TRBV15 and TRBJ2-3, the full variable domain is DAMVIQNPRYQVTQFGKPVTLSCSQTLNHNVMYWYQQKSSQAPKLLFHYYDKDFNNEADTPDNFQSRRPNTSFCFLDIRSPGLGDTAMYLCATSRENPGDTQYFGPGTRLTVL.

This chain uses TRBV14 with TRBJ2-3; D is undetermined. The CDR3 runs to 13 residues. Germline V CDR1 and CDR2: SGHDN, FVKESK. Trimming left V 1 base short and J 10 bases short, with 12 bases between. The CDR3 sequence: CASSQVSHYAQYF. CDR3 nucleotide sequence: TGTGCCAGCAGCCAAGTCTCCCACTACGCGCAGTATTTT.

The rearrangement joins TRBV4-1 to TRBJ1-5; D not resolved. Looked up from germline, CDR1 is MGHRA and CDR2 is YSYEKL. The CDR3 has 15 amino acids. The germline V and J ends were trimmed by 0 bases and 5 bases, with 11 bases remaining between them. The DNA of the CDR3 is TGCGCCAGCAGCCAAGATGAGGGTACGGATCAGCCCCAGCATTTT. Its translation is CASSQDEGTDQPQHF.

This clone was seen a few times. Written as DNA, the CDR3 is TGTGCCAGCAGTTTCCGACAGGGGGTGAGGGAGACCCAGTACTTC. Its translation: CASSFRQGVRETQYF. The chain carries TRBV6-6 and TRBJ2-5; 9 positions agree with TRBD1. Germline values: CDR1 MNHNY, CDR2 SVGAGI (reference sequence). This CDR3 is 15 amino acids long. J was trimmed by 5 bases and V by 4 bases; bases with no gene match: 8.

This chain connects TRBV21-1 to TRBJ2-7; the D segment call TRBD1 is taken from the table without a DNA check. TRBV21-1 is flagged as a pseudogene. The CDR3 has 13 amino acids. CDR3 sequence: CASSKAPSYEQYF. CDR3 nucleotide sequence: TGTGCCAGCAGCAAAGCGCCCAGTTACGAGCAGTACTTC.

The V gene is TRBV6-5, the J gene TRBJ1-5; a weak D match, TRBD1 (6 bases). The germline CDR1 and CDR2 sequences are MNHEY and SVGAGI. V dropped 4 bases and J dropped 7 bases, with 14 bases sitting between them. The CDR3 has 14 amino acids. The CDR3 bases are TGTGCCAGCAGTTCCCAGGGACAAGGCCAGCCCCAGCATTTT. It is translated as CASSSQGQGQPQHF.

This clone showed up just once. The genes are TRBV19 and TRBJ2-1; D is perhaps TRBD2 (5 bases). The CDR3 length is 13 residues. Germline CDR1 is LNHDA and CDR2 is SQIVND (reference sequence). V gave up 5 bases and J gave up 5 bases, with 10 bases separating them. This chain's CDR3 is CASSGRANNEQFF. CDR3 in DNA: TGTGCCAGTAGTGGGCGGGCCAACAATGAGCAGTTCTTC.

This clone was seen more than once but under ten times. The V gene is TRBV6-5, the J gene TRBJ1-2; tentative D call: TRBD1 (6 bases). The germline V gene has CDR1 MNHEY and CDR2 SVGAGI. CDR3 length equals 13 residues. With 8 bases removed from V and 4 bases from J, the gap between germline ends came to 14 bases. The CDR3 is CASFHRDTYGYTF. The CDR3, as DNA: TGTGCCAGCTTTCACCGGGACACCTATGGCTACACCTTC.

The count of this clone is one. J is TRBJ2-3 and V is TRBV9; D remains unclear. Per the germline V gene, CDR1 is SGDLS and CDR2 is YYNGEE. This CDR3 contains 14 residues. V gave up 2 bases and J gave up 1 base, with 8 bases separating them. The CDR3, as DNA: TGTGCCAGCAGCGTTAGTACCGGCACAGATACGCAGTATTTT. Its translation is CASSVSTGTDTQYF.

This clone was found a few times. The chain combines TRBV7-2 with TRBJ1-1; D call uncertain. Germline CDR1 is SGHTA and CDR2 is FQGNSA. V gave up 4 bases and J gave up 3 bases, with 15 bases separating them. The length of the CDR3 is 15 residues. CDR3 DNA: TGTGCCAGCAGCTCCAGCGCCGGCAGCTACACTGAAGCTTTCTTT. This translates into CASSSSAGSYTEAFF.

V usage is TRBV5-1 and J usage is TRBJ1-1, with a weak D call TRBD1 (5 bases). The CDR3 spans 16 residues. V shed 4 bases and J shed 4 bases, with 20 bases lying between them. Germline CDR1 reads SGHRS; CDR2 reads YFSETQ. Written as DNA, the CDR3 is TGCGCCAGCAGCAAGCGTAGGGCGGCGGGGCTCACTGAAGCTTTCTTT. This codes for CASSKRRAAGLTEAFF. The whole variable domain, filled in from reference TRBV5-1 and TRBJ1-1, reads KAGVTQTPRYLIKTRGQQVTLSCSPISGHRSVSWYQQTPGQGLQFLFEYFSETQRNKGNFPGRFSGRQFSNSRSEMNVSTLELGDSALYLCASSKRRAAGLTEAFFGQGTRLTVV.

The chain couples TRBV14 to TRBJ2-7, with 10 bases aligning to TRBD2. The CDR3 loop spans 14 amino acids. Germline assignment: CDR1 SGHDN and CDR2 FVKESK. J lost 2 bases, V lost 5 bases, and 3 bases had no gene match. CDR3 residues: CASSYTSGAYEQYF. CDR3 in DNA: TGTGCCAGCAGCTACACTAGCGGGGCCTACGAGCAGTACTTC.

The chain links TRBV7-3 to TRBJ2-7, with D perhaps matching TRBD2 (6 bases). The CDR3 totals 15 residues. Germline CDR1 is SGHTA and CDR2 is FQGTGA. Trimming stripped 5 bases from V and 0 bases from J, with 14 bases between. The CDR3 region has the DNA TGTGCCAGCAGCCAATGGGGAGGAAGCTCCTACGAGCAGTACTTC. It specifies CASSQWGGSSYEQYF.

This sequence joins TRBV7-3 and TRBJ2-2, with TRBD1 matching over 9 bases. In germline, CDR1 is SGHTA, CDR2 FQGTGA. The length of the CDR3 is 17 residues. V was clipped by 5 bases and J by 4 bases; unmatched bases: 11. CDR3 sequence reads: CASSPQGTGRTTGELFF. The CDR3 coding sequence is TGTGCCAGCAGCCCCCAAGGGACAGGGAGGACCACCGGGGAGCTGTTTTTT.

This rearrangement joins TRBV7-9 to TRBJ2-7, with D tentatively TRBD1 (6 bases). Between the trimmed V and J ends, which lost 4 bases and 6 bases, there was a span of 19 bases. This CDR3 has 15 amino acids. Germline values: CDR1 SEHNR, CDR2 FQNEAQ (reference sequence). As DNA, the CDR3 is TGTGCCAGCAGCTCGATAACAGGGAGTACGGGCGAGCAGTACTTC. Translation: CASSSITGSTGEQYF.

V is TRBV4-1 and J is TRBJ2-3; 8 positions agree with TRBD2. The CDR3 has 16 residues. V shed 1 base, J shed 0 bases, and the junction held 3 bases outside the gene matches. Germline lookup yields CDR1 MGHRA and CDR2 YSYEKL. The CDR3 region has the DNA TGCGCCAGCAGCCAAGTTCAGCGGGGGAGCACAGATACGCAGTATTTT. Protein product: CASSQVQRGSTDTQYF.